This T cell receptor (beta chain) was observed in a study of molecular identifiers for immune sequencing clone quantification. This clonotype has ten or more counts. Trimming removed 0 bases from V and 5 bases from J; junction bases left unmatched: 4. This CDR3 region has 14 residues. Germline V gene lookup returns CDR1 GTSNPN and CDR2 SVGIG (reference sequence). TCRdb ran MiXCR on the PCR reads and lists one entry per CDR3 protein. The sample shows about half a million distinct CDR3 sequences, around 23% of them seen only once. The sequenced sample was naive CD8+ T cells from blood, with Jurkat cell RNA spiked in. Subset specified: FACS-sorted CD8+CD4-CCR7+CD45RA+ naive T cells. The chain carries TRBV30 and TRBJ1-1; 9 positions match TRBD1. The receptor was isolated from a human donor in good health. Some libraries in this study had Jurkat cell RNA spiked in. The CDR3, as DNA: TGTGCCTGGAGTGTAACAGGGGGCGTAACTGAAGCTTTCTTT. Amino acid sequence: CAWSVTGGVTEAFF.